Here is one T cell receptor (beta chain) with its context. Method: immunoSEQ multiplex PCR; TCRdb's copy keeps in-frame clones and lacks some. Of 110,000 to 150,000 clones listed, over 70% are singletons. The data originate from a study of blood T cell repertoires in COVID-19. The length of the CDR3 is 15 residues. Per the germline V gene, CDR1 is WNHNN and CDR2 is SYGVQD (reference sequence). V trimming: 5 bases; J trimming: 4 bases; junction bases outside the gene matches: 5. This sequence was found in a man aged 50-60 years with active or convalescent COVID-19. What was sequenced was peripheral blood. V usage is TRBV10-1 and J usage is TRBJ2-1; 10 bases are a match to TRBD2. In DNA form, the CDR3 reads TGCGCCAGCAGTCGAGCGGGAGGGCATTACAATGAGCAGTTCTTC. It yields the protein CASSRAGGHYNEQFF.